These 5 T cell receptor beta chains were sequenced from one sample in a study of CD8 T cells in Susac syndrome. When the RNA was reverse transcribed, random hexamers were used with an input of 0.5 to 1 ug. One entry per CDR3 protein results from TCRdb running MiXCR on the immunoSEQ multiplex PCR reads. This sample has roughly 200,000 distinct CDR3 sequences; 91% occur once, and the top ten carry 0.087%. The sequencing sample was made of CD4+ T cells from PBMCs. These receptors originate from a human donor with Susac syndrome.

V and J are TRBV7-9 and TRBJ2-5, with TRBD1 matching 9 bases. J was trimmed by 7 bases and V by 4 bases; bases with no gene match: 10. This CDR3 has 15 residues. Germline loops: CDR1 SEHNR, CDR2 FQNEAQ (reference sequence). CDR3 region: CASSSAGQGEGTQYF. In DNA form, the CDR3 reads TGTGCCAGCAGCTCAGCGGGACAGGGAGAAGGGACCCAGTACTTC.

The J gene is TRBJ2-7, the V gene TRBV25-1, with 9 bases aligning to TRBD1. Germline V gene data show CDR1 as MGHDK and CDR2 as SYGVNS. The CDR3 spans 14 residues. The J segment lost 3 bases and the V segment lost 4 bases, leaving 4 bases of the junction unmatched. CDR3 sequence (DNA): TGTGCCAGCAGTGGTGGGACAGGGAACTACGAGCAGTACTTC. Amino acids: CASSGGTGNYEQYF.

V gene TRBV3-1 combines with J gene TRBJ2-7; the match to TRBD1 covers 7 bases. Trimming removed 4 bases from V and 2 bases from J; junction bases left unmatched: 8. This CDR3 has 15 residues. Germline CDR1 reads LGHDT; CDR2 reads YNNKEL (reference sequence). The CDR3 nucleotides read TGTGCCAGCAGCCCGCGTAGACAGGGCGCCTACGAGCAGTACTTC. It translates to CASSPRRQGAYEQYF.

The chain is built from TRBV20-1 and TRBJ1-5; tentatively, D is TRBD1 (6 bases). V was shortened by 5 bases and J by 7 bases, with 18 bases between the two germline ends. CDR3 length: 14 residues. Germline values: CDR1 DFQATT, CDR2 SNEGSKA (reference sequence). As DNA, the CDR3 is TGCAGTGCTGGACAGTCCCACCGGGGACAGCCCCAGCATTTT. Protein: CSAGQSHRGQPQHF.

The chain joins TRBV20-1 to TRBJ2-5, with 10 nucleotides matching TRBD2. Germline values: CDR1 DFQATT, CDR2 SNEGSKA (reference sequence). This CDR3 region has 14 residues. V dropped 1 base and J dropped 5; count of bases not matched to a gene: 4. CDR3 DNA sequence: TGCAGTGCTAGAGTGGGGACTAGCGCCGAGACCCAGTACTTC. Translating gives CSARVGTSAETQYF.